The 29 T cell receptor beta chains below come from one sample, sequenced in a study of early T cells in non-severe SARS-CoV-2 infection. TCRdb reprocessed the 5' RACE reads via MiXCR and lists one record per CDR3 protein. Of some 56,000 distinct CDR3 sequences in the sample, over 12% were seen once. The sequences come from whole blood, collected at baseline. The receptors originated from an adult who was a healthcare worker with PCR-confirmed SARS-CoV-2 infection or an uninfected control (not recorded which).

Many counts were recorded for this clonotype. Here the CDR3 reads CSALRLAGVKDTQYF. The CDR3 region has the DNA TGCAGTGCTCTCCGACTAGCGGGAGTGAAAGATACGCAGTATTTT. J is TRBJ2-3 and V is TRBV20-1; 12 nucleotides line up with TRBD2. V shed 5 bases and J 5 bases; nucleotides not matched to a gene: 8. CDR1 DFQATT and CDR2 SNEGSKA come from the germline V gene (reference sequence). There are 15 residues in the CDR3.

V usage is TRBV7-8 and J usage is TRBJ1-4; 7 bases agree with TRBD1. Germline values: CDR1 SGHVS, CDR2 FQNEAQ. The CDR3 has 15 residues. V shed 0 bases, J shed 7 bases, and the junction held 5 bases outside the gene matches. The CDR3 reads CASSLAGGFGEKLFF. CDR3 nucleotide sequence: TGTGCCAGCAGCTTAGCAGGGGGCTTCGGTGAAAAACTGTTTTTT.

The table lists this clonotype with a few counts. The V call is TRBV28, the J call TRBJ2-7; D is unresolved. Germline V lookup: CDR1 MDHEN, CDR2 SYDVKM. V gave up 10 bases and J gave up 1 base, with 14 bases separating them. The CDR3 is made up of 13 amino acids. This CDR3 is CATTGSPSYEQYF. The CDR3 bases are TGTGCCACCACCGGTAGTCCGTCCTACGAGCAGTACTTC.

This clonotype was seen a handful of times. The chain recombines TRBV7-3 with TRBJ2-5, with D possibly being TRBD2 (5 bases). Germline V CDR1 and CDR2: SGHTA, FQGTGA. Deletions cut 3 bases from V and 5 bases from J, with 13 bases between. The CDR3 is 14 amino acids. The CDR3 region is CASSFGLGMETQYF. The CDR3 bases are TGTGCCAGCAGCTTCGGACTGGGAATGGAGACCCAGTACTTC.

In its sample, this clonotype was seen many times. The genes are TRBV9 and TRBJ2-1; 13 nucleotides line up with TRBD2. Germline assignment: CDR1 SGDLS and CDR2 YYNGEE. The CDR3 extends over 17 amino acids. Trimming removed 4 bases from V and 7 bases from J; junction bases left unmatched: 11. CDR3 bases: TGTGCCAGCAGCTTGGGGACTAGCGGGACAATTGGTAATGAGCAGTTCTTC. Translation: CASSLGTSGTIGNEQFF.

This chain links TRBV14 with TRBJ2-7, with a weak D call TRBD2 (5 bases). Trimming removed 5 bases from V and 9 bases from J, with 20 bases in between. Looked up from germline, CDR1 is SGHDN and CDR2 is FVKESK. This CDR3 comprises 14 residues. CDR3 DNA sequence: TGTGCCAGCAGCGACTACGGCCTCCCATTACGGCAGTACTTC. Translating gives CASSDYGLPLRQYF.

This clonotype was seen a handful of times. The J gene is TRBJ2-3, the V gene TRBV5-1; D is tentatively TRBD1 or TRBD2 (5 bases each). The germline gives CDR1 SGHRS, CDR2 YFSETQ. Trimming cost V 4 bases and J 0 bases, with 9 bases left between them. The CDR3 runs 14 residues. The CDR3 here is CASSLRGSTDTQYF. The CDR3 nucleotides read TGCGCCAGCAGCCTGAGGGGTAGCACAGATACGCAGTATTTT.

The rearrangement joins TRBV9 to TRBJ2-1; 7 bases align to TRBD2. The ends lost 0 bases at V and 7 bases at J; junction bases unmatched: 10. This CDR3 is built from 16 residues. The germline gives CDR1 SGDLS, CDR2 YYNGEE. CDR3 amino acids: CASSVAGTGGSNEQFF. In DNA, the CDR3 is TGTGCCAGCAGCGTAGCCGGGACGGGGGGTTCGAATGAGCAGTTCTTC.

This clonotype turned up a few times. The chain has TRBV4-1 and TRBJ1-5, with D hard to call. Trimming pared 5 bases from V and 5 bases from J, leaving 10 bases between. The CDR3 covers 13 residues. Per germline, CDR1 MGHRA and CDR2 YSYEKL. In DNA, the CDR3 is TGCGCCAGCAGCTCTCAGGAGTATCAGCCCCAGCATTTT. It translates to CASSSQEYQPQHF.

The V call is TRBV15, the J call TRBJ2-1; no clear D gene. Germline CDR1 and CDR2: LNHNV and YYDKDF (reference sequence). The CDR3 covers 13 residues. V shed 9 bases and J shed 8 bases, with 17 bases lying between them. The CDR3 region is CATGLPSRDEQFF. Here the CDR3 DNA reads TGTGCCACGGGCTTACCGTCCCGCGATGAGCAGTTCTTC.

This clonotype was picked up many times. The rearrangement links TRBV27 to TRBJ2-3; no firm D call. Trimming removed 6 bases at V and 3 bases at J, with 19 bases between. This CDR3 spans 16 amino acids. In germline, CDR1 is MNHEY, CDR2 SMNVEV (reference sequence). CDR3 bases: TGTGCCAGCAGCACTATAATCTCGACTGGGACAGATACGCAGTATTTT. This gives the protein CASSTIISTGTDTQYF.

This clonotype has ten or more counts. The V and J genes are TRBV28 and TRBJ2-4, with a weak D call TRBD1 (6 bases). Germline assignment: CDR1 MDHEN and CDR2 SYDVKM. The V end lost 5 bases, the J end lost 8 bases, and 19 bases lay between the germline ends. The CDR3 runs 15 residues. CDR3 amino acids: CASSRTGQLEDIQYF. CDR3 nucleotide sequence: TGTGCCAGCAGTCGGACCGGACAGCTTGAGGACATTCAGTACTTC.

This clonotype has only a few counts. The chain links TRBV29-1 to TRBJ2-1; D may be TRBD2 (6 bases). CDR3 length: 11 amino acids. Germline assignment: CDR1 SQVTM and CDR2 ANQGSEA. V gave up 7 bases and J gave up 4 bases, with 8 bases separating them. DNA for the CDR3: TGCAGCGGCGGGGCATACAATGAGCAGTTCTTC. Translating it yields CSGGAYNEQFF.

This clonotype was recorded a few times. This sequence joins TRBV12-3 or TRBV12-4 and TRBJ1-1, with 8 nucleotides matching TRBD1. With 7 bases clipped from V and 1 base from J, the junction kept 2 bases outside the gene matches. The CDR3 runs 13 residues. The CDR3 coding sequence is TGTGCCAGCATAGACAGGGGGAACACTGAAGCTTTCTTT. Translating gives CASIDRGNTEAFF.

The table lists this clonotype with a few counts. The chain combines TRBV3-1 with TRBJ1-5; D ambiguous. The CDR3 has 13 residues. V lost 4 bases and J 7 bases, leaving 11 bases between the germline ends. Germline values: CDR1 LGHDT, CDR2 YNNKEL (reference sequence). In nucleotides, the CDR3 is TGTGCCAGCAGCCGCGACGGGAACCAGCCCCAGCATTTT. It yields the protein CASSRDGNQPQHF.

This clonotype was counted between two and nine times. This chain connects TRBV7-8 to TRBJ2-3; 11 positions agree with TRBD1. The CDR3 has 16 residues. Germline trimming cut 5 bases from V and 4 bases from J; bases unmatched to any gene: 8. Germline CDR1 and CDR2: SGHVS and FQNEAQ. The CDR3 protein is CASSGRTGGSADTQYF. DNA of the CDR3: TGTGCCAGCAGCGGAAGGACAGGGGGCTCAGCAGATACGCAGTATTTT.

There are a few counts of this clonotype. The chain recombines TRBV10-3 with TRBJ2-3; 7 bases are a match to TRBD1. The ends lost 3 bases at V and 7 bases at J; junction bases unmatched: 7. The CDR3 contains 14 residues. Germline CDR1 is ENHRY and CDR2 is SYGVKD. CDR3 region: CAISEDRALHTQYF. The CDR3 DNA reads TGTGCCATCAGTGAAGACAGGGCTCTTCATACGCAGTATTTT.

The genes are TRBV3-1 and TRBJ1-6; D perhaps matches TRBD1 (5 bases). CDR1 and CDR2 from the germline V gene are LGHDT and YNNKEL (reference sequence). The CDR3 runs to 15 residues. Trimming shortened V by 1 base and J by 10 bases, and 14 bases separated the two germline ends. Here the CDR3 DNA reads TGTGCCAGCAGCCAAGCGGCCAGCAGGGCATCACCCCTCCACTTT. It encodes CASSQAASRASPLHF.

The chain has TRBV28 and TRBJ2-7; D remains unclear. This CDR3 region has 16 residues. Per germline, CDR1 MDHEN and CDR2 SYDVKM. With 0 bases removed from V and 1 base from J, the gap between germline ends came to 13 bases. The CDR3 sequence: CASSLWNLKGSYEQYF. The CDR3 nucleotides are TGTGCCAGCAGTTTATGGAATCTGAAGGGTTCCTACGAGCAGTACTTC. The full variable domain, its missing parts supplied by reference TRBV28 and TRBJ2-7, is DVKVTQSSRYLVKRTGEKVFLECVQDMDHENMFWYRQDPGLGLRLIYFSYDVKMKEKGDIPEGYSVSREKKERFSLILESASTNQTSMYLCASSLWNLKGSYEQYFGPGTRLTVT.

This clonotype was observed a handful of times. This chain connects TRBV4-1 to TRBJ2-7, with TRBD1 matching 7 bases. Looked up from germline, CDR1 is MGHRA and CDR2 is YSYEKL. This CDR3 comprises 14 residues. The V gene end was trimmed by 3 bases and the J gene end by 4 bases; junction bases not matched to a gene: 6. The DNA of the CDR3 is TGCGCCAGCAGCCACCGGACAGGCGTTTACGAGCAGTACTTC. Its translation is CASSHRTGVYEQYF.

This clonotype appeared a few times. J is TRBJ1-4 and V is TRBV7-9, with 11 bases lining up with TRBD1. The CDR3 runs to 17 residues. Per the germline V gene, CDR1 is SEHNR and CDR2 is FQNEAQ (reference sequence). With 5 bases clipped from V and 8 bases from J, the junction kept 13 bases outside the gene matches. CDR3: CASSPTGTGGIEEKLFF. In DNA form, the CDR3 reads TGTGCCAGCAGCCCTACCGGGACAGGGGGGATAGAGGAAAAACTGTTTTTT.

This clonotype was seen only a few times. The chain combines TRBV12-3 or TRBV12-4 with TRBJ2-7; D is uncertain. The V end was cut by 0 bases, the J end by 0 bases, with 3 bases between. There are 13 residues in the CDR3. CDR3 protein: CASSLASSYEQYF. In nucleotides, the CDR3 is TGTGCCAGCAGTTTAGCCTCCTCCTACGAGCAGTACTTC.

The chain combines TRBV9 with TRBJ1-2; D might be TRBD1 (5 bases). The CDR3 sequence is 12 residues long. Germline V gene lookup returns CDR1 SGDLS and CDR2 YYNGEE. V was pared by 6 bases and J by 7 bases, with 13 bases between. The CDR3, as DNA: TGTGCCAGCACGACTCAGGGTACTGGCTACACCTTC. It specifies CASTTQGTGYTF. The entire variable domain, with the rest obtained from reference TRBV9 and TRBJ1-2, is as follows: DSGVTQTPKHLITATGQRVTLRCSPRSGDLSVYWYQQSLDQGLQFLIQYYNGEERAKGNILERFSAQQFPDLHSELNLSSLELGDSALYFCASTTQGTGYTFGSGTRLTVV.

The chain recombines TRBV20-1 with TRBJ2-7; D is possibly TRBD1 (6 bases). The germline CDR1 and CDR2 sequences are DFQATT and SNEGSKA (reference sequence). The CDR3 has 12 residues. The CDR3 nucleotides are TGCAGCGCCAACAGGGATGAGTACGAGCAGTACTTC. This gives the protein CSANRDEYEQYF.

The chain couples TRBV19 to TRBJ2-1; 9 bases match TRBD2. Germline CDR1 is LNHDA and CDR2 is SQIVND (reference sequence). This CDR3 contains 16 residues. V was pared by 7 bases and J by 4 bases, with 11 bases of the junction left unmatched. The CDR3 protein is CASTSHGLAGYNEQFF. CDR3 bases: TGTGCCAGTACCTCCCATGGGCTAGCGGGATACAATGAGCAGTTCTTC.

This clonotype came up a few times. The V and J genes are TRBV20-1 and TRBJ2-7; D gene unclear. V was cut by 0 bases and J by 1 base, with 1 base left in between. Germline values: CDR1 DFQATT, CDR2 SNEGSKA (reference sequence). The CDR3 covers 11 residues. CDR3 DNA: TGCAGTGCTAGAGAATCCTACGAGCAGTACTTC. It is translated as CSARESYEQYF.

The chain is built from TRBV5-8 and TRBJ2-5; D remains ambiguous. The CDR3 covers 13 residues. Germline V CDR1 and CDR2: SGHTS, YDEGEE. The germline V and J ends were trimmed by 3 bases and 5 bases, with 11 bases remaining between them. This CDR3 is CASSSDDRETQYF. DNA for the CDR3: TGTGCCAGCAGCTCCGATGATCGGGAGACCCAGTACTTC.

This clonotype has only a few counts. The CDR3 sequence: CASSALAGTSYNEQFF. DNA of the CDR3: TGTGCCAGCAGCGCTCTAGCGGGGACGTCCTACAATGAGCAGTTCTTC. The J gene is TRBJ2-1, the V gene TRBV9, with 9 bases matching TRBD2. Germline V gene lookup returns CDR1 SGDLS and CDR2 YYNGEE. This CDR3 has 16 amino acids. V lost 3 bases and J lost 1; bases outside the gene matches: 5.

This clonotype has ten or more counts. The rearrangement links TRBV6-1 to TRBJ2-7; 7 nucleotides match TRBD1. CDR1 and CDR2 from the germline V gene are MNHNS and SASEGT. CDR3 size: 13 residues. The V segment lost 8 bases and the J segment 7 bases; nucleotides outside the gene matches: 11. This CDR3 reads CASATGWVGEQYF. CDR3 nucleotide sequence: TGTGCCAGCGCGACAGGGTGGGTCGGGGAGCAGTACTTC.